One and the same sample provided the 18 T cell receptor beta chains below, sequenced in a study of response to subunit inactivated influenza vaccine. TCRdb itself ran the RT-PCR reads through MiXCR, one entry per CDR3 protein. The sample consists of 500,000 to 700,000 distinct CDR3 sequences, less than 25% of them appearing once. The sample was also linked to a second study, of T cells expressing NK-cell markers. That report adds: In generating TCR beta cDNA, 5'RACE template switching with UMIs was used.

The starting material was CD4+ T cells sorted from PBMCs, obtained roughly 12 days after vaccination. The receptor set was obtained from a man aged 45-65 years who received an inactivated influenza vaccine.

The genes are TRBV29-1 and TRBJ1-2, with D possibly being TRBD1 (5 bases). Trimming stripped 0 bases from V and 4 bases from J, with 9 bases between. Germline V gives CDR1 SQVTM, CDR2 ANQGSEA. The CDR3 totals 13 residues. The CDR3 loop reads CSVEDSGSYGYTF. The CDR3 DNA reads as TGCAGCGTTGAAGATTCAGGGAGCTATGGCTACACCTTC.

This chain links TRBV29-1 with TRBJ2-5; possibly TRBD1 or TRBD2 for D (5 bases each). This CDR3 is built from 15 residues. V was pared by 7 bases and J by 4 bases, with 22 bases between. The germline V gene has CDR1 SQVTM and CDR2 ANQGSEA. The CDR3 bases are TGCAGCGGCAAACGGACGGGACGCTTCCCAGAGACCCAGTACTTC. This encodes CSGKRTGRFPETQYF.

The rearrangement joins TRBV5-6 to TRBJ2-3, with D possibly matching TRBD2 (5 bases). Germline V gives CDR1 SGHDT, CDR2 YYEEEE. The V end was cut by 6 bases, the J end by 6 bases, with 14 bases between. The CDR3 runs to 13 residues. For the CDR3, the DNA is TGTGCCAGCACGAGAGGACTTATTGATACGCAGTATTTT. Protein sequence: CASTRGLIDTQYF.

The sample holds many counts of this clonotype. The CDR3 sequence is CASSPRPTSPIAKNIQYF. DNA for the CDR3: TGTGCCAGCAGCCCTCGACCGACAAGCCCCATAGCCAAAAACATTCAGTACTTC. The rearrangement links TRBV3-1 to TRBJ2-4; D gene unclear. Trimming removed 4 bases from V and 0 bases from J, with 19 bases in between. CDR3 length equals 18 residues. The germline V gene encodes CDR1 LGHDT and CDR2 YNNKEL (reference sequence).

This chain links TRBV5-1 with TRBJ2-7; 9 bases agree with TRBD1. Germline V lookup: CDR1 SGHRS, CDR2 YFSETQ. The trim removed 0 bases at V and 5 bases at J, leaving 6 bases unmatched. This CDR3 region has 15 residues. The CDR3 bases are TGCGCCAGCAGCTTGGGGGACAGGGAAGCTCACGAGCAGTACTTC. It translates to CASSLGDREAHEQYF.

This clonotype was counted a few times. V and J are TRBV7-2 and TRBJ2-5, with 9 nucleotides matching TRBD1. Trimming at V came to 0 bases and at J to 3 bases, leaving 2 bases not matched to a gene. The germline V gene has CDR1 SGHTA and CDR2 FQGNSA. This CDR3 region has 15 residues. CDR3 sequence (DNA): TGTGCCAGCAGCTTAGCGGGGACAGGGAAAGAGACCCAGTACTTC. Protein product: CASSLAGTGKETQYF.

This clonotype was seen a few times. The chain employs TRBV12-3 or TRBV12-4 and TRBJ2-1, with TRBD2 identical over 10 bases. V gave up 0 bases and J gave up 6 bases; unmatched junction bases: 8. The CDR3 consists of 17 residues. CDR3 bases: TGTGCCAGCAGTTTAGCGGTTCTAAGCGGGGGGGTCAATGAGCAGTTCTTC. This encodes CASSLAVLSGGVNEQFF.

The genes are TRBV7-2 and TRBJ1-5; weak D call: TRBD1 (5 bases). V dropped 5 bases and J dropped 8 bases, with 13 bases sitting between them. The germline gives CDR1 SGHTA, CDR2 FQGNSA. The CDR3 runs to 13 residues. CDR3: CASSPGQNEPQHF. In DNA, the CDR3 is TGTGCCAGCAGCCCAGGACAAAATGAGCCCCAGCATTTT.

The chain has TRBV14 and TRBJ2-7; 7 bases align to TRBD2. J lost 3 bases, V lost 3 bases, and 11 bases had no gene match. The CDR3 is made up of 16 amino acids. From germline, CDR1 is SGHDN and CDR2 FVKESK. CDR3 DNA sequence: TGTGCCAGCAGCCATCTCATTGGCGGGGACTACTACGAGCAGTACTTC. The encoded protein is CASSHLIGGDYYEQYF.

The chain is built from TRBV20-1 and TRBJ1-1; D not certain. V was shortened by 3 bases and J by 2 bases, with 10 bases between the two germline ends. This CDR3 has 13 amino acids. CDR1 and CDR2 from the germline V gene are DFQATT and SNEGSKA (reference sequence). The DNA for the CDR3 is TGCAGTGCTAGCCTAGGCTCAAACACTGAAGCTTTCTTT. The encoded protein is CSASLGSNTEAFF.

CDR3 sequence (DNA): TGTGCCAGCAGCTTAGGGGGTCGGATTTACGCTGGGGCCAACGTCCTGACTTTC. Its translation: CASSLGGRIYAGANVLTF. The rearrangement joins TRBV11-2 to TRBJ2-6; no reliable D call. The V end was cut by 1 base, the J end by 2 bases, with 15 bases between. The CDR3 consists of 18 residues. The V gene's germline CDR1 is SGHAT and CDR2 FQNNGV.

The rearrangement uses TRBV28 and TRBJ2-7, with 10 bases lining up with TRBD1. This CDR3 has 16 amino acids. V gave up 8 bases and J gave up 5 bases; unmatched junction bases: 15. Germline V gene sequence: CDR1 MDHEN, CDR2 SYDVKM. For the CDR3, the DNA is TGTGCCAGCCGAGGGGGTACCGGGACAGGGGACGACGAGCAGTACTTC. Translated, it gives CASRGGTGTGDDEQYF.

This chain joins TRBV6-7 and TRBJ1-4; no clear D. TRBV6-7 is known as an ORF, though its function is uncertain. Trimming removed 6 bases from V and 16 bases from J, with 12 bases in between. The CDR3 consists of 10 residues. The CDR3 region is CASRGQSGFF. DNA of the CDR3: TGTGCCAGCAGGGGCCAGTCGGGGTTTTTT.

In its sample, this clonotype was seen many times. The DNA of the CDR3 is TGTGCCAGCCGACGCTACGGACAGGGGGCGCGTGAGCAGTTCTTC. Its translation is CASRRYGQGAREQFF. The genes are TRBV6-2 or TRBV6-3 and TRBJ2-1; 11 bases map to TRBD1. Germline CDR1 MNHEY, CDR2 SVGEGT. There are 15 residues in the CDR3. J was trimmed by 9 bases and V by 8 bases; bases with no gene match: 12.

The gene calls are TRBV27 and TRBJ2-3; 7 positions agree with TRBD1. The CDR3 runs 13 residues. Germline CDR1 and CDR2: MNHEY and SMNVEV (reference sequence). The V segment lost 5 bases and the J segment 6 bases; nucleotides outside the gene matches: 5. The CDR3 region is CASSHLDRDTQYF. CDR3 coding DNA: TGTGCCAGCAGTCACTTGGACAGGGATACGCAGTATTTT.

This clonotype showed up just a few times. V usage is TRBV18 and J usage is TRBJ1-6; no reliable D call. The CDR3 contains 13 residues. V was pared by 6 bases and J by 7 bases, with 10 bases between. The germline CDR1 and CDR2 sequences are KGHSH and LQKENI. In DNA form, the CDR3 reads TGTGCCAGCTCGAGTCAGGAAAATTCACCCCTCCACTTT. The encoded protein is CASSSQENSPLHF.

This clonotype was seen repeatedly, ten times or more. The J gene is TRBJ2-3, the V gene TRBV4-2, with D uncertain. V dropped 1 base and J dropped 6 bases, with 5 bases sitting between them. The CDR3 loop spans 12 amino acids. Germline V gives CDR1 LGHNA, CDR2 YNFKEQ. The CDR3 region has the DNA TGTGCCAGCAGCCAAGCGACGGATACGCAGTATTTT. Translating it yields CASSQATDTQYF.

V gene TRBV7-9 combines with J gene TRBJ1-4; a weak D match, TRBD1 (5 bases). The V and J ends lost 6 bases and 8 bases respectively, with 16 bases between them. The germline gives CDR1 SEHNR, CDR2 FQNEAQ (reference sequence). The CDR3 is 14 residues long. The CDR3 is CASSLGQGPEKLFF. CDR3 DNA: TGTGCCAGCAGTCTAGGGCAGGGCCCAGAAAAACTGTTTTTT.